The clone carrying this T cell receptor (beta chain) was seen only a few times. This entry comes from a study of T-cell reconstitution after alpha-beta-depleted transplantation in children. This CDR3 is built from 18 residues. Trimming took 1 base from V and 7 from J; bases not matched to a gene: 14. Germline CDR1 and CDR2: DFQATT and SNEGSKA (reference sequence). The TCRbeta library incorporated unique molecular identifiers. TCRdb recomputed calls from the PCR reads with MiXCR, one row per CDR3 protein. The sample consists of about 400,000 distinct CDR3 sequences, around 21% of them appearing once. The TCR sequence derives from a human donor who donated a stem cell graft to a child with acute myeloid leukemia. The chain has TRBV20-1 and TRBJ2-2; 11 positions match TRBD2. This material consisted of PBMCs from the stem cell graft donor, taken from the stem cell graft. The DNA for the CDR3 is TGCAGTGCTAGAGTCAGACCAACTAGCGGGAGTTTGGGCGGGGAGCTGTTTTTT. Its translation is CSARVRPTSGSLGGELFF.